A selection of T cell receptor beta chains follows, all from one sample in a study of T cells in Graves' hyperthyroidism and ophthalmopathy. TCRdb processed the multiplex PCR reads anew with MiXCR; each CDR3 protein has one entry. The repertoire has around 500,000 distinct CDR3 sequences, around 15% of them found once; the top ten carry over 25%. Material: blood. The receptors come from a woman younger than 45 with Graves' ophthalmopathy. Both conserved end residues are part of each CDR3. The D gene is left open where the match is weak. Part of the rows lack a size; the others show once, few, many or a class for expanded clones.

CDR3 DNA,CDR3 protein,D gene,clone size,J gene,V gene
TGTGCCAGCAGCTTGCTACAGGGCCACAATGAGCAGTTCTTC,CASSLLQGHNEQFF,.,few,TRBJ2-1,TRBV5-6
TGTGCCATCAGCGACCCACAGGGCTCTTCAACTAATGAAAAACTGTTTTTT,CAISDPQGSSTNEKLFF,.,once,TRBJ1-4,TRBV10-3
TGTGCCAGCAGCGATACAGGGGAATCTTCACCCCTCCACTTT,CASSDTGESSPLHF,TRBD1,.,TRBJ1-6,TRBV6-4
TGCAGTGCTAAGACTAGCAGCACCGGGGAGCTGTTTTTT,CSAKTSSTGELFF,TRBD2,many,TRBJ2-2,TRBV20-1
TGTGCCAGCAGTTTACACACACCCTCTGGAAACACCATATATTTT,CASSLHTPSGNTIYF,.,few,TRBJ1-3,TRBV28
TGTGCCAGCAGGCGAACCGGGACTAGGCTCGTTAATGAGCAGTTCTTC,CASRRTGTRLVNEQFF,TRBD2,few,TRBJ2-1,TRBV6-2/TRBV6-3
TGTGCCAGCAGCCAGGGAGGGATTCCTTTGGACAGGGGGCAGGCGATGAACACTGAAGCTTTCTTT,CASSQGGIPLDRGQAMNTEAFF,TRBD1,.,TRBJ1-1,TRBV4-2
TGTGCCAGCAGTCCTCTTCGCCAGGCCCTTAATTCACCCCTCCACTTT,CASSPLRQALNSPLHF,.,.,TRBJ1-6,TRBV28
TGTGCCTGGAGCGGGGTAATAGTCTACAATGAGCAGTTCTTC,CAWSGVIVYNEQFF,.,many,TRBJ2-1,TRBV30
TGTGCCAGCAGGCTATTACCGGCCGGGGAGCTGTTTTTT,CASRLLPAGELFF,.,.,TRBJ2-2,TRBV6-1
TGTGCCAGCAGTTTTGGGAACAGCGACCTCCACTTT,CASSFGNSDLHF,.,few,TRBJ1-6,TRBV28
TGTGCCAGCAGCTTGGGATTCGACAGTCCCTATGGCTACACCTTC,CASSLGFDSPYGYTF,.,many,TRBJ1-2,TRBV5-5
TGTGCCAGCTCACCAGACAAAGAGAGAGAGACCCAGTACTTC,CASSPDKERETQYF,.,many,TRBJ2-5,TRBV18
TGTGCCAGCAGCCAGTTTAGCGGGACCTACGAGCAGTACTTC,CASSQFSGTYEQYF,TRBD2,.,TRBJ2-7,TRBV4-2
TGTGCCAGCCGCATAAACGAGCAGTACTTC,CASRINEQYF,.,many,TRBJ2-7,TRBV2
TGTGCCACCAGCCGTAGACGGGGGGGATTCAATGAGCAGTTCTTC,CATSRRRGGFNEQFF,TRBD2,many,TRBJ2-1,TRBV15
TGTGCCAGCAGCCAACAGGGCCCTCCATACGAGCAGTACTTC,CASSQQGPPYEQYF,.,many,TRBJ2-7,TRBV7-2
TGTGCCAGCAAGGTGGACATCAGCTCCCACGAGCAGTACTTC,CASKVDISSHEQYF,.,few,TRBJ2-7,TRBV6-2/TRBV6-3
TGTGCCAGCTGCAGCTCTAGCTCCTACGAGCAGTACTTC,CASCSSSSYEQYF,.,many,TRBJ2-7,TRBV28
TGTGCCAGCAGCTTGTCGGACGGTGACACCATATATTTT,CASSLSDGDTIYF,.,few,TRBJ1-3,TRBV5-5
TGTGCCAGCAGCTTAGTATGGGGCAGAGAGACCCAGTACTTC,CASSLVWGRETQYF,.,many,TRBJ2-5,TRBV7-9
TGTGCCAGCAGCTTGCGACAGGGGGCTCATGAAGCTTTCTTT,CASSLRQGAHEAFF,TRBD1,.,TRBJ1-1,TRBV5-5
TGTGCCAGCAGCTTGTCCCGGGACAGGGAAGGGGGCACAGATACGCAGTATTTT,CASSLSRDREGGTDTQYF,TRBD1,few,TRBJ2-3,TRBV11-1
TGTGCCACCAGCAGAGGAGGTCAGGGGGGAAACATTCAGTACTTC,CATSRGGQGGNIQYF,.,.,TRBJ2-4,TRBV15
TGTGCCAGCAGCCAAACCGGGACTAGCGGCCCCCTTAGCTCCTACAATGAGCAGTTCTTC,CASSQTGTSGPLSSYNEQFF,TRBD2,few,TRBJ2-1,TRBV14
TGCAGTGCTGTGTCCGGGACAGGGGCCGGGGAGCTGTTTTTT,CSAVSGTGAGELFF,TRBD1,many,TRBJ2-2,TRBV20-1
TGTGCCAGCAGCTTCGGACAGAAAGATACGCAGTATTTT,CASSFGQKDTQYF,.,many,TRBJ2-3,TRBV7-2
TGTGCCAGCAGTCTAGGGACAGGACTTAATTCACCCCTCCACTTT,CASSLGTGLNSPLHF,TRBD1,.,TRBJ1-6,TRBV6-2/TRBV6-3
TGTGCCAGCAGCCAAGTTAGTCAGGTGAATGAGCAGTTCTTC,CASSQVSQVNEQFF,.,many,TRBJ2-1,TRBV3-1
TGCAGTGCTCCAGACGGAGGGAAGCACGAGCAGTACTTC,CSAPDGGKHEQYF,.,many,TRBJ2-7,TRBV20-1
TGCAGCGCTTCGGGGGGGAGTAATGAAAAACTGTTTTTT,CSASGGSNEKLFF,.,few,TRBJ1-4,TRBV29-1
TGTGCCAGCACCTCAGGCGTAGTCTCCCCGGGACAGGGTCGAGGCGAGCAGTACTTC,CASTSGVVSPGQGRGEQYF,TRBD1,.,TRBJ2-7,TRBV27
TGCAGTGCTAGTTCCGGGACTAGCCCGTCCACAGATACGCAGTATTTT,CSASSGTSPSTDTQYF,TRBD2,.,TRBJ2-3,TRBV20-1
TGTGCCAGCAGCTTGGTTGGCGGGAGGGCCGGCACAGATACGCAGTATTTT,CASSLVGGRAGTDTQYF,TRBD2,many,TRBJ2-3,TRBV5-5
TGCAGTGTTGGGAGGGGTGAAAAACTGTTTTTT,CSVGRGEKLFF,.,.,TRBJ1-4,TRBV20-1
TGTGCCAGCAGCTTAGACAGGGGGCGCGAAGAGCAGTACTTC,CASSLDRGREEQYF,TRBD1,.,TRBJ2-7,TRBV7-2
TGCAGTGCTAGGAGGGCAAGGGGTAGCGGCTCATTACTTACCGAGCAGTACTTC,CSARRARGSGSLLTEQYF,.,.,TRBJ2-7,TRBV20-1
TGTGCCAGCAGTTACGGTGAGTTAGCGGGTACCGATGAGCAGTTCTTC,CASSYGELAGTDEQFF,TRBD2,few,TRBJ2-1,TRBV6-2/TRBV6-3
TGTGCCAGCAGCTTCGCGGGCGTCTACGAGCAGTACTTC,CASSFAGVYEQYF,.,many,TRBJ2-7,TRBV7-8
TGCAGTGCTAGACCCAGACTCGAGCAGTACTTC,CSARPRLEQYF,.,many,TRBJ2-7,TRBV20-1
TGTGCCAGCAGTTTTAGCGGGAGGGGCTACGAGCAGTACTTC,CASSFSGRGYEQYF,TRBD2,many,TRBJ2-7,TRBV28
TGTGCCAGCAGCTTACAGCTACTAGCGGGAGGGCCGTACGAGCAGTACTTC,CASSLQLLAGGPYEQYF,TRBD2,many,TRBJ2-7,TRBV7-2